The T cell receptor beta chain described here comes from a study of long-term antiretroviral therapy in people with HIV. The study's findings and limits: Every time point showed a repertoire led by clones expanded before ART. HIV repertoires covered narrower CDR3 length ranges than controls did.

HIV-positive participants were all treated in the United States. Sequencing used immunoSEQ v3.0 at survey level. TCRdb keeps only in-frame clones here, not all; method: immunoSEQ multiplex PCR. The sample includes about 20,000 clones, 86% seen only once; the top ten take roughly 5%. Comment on this clone: Its antigen remains unknown.

Germline CDR1 is SGHRS and CDR2 is YFSETQ. This CDR3 is 13 amino acids long. V lost 4 bases, J lost 14 bases, and 10 bases stayed unmatched. The chain uses TRBV5-1 and TRBJ2-1; 9 bases align to TRBD1. This sample comprised unsorted PBMCs, obtained 1.3 years after starting antiretroviral therapy. The clonotype was recovered from a man aged 55 to 69 with HIV. CDR3 sequence: CASSPGQGGREFF. CDR3 in DNA: TGCGCCAGCAGCCCGGGACAGGGAGGACGGGAGTTCTTC.